A selection of T cell receptor beta chains follows, all from one sample in a study. TCRdb itself ran the 5' RACE reads through MiXCR, one entry per CDR3 protein. There are about 54,000 distinct CDR3 sequences in the sample; over 15% occur only once, and roughly 2.4% lies in the top ten. Sequencing was done on a sample of naive CD4+ T cells sorted from blood. The receptor source for this set is a female donor with breast cancer. CDR3s include the opening cysteine and the closing phenylalanine or tryptophan. The D gene is left open where the match is weak. The listing skips clone size in some rows; elsewhere it reads once, few, many or a size class.

j_call | d_call | v_call | clone_size | cdr3_aa | cdr3_nt
TRBJ2-5 | . | TRBV5-1 | medium-sized | CASSFSRGETQYF | TGCGCCAGCAGCTTCTCGAGGGGGGAGACCCAGTACTTC
TRBJ2-1 | TRBD1 | TRBV5-1 | . | CASRQGVTTNEQFF | TGCGCCAGCAGGCAGGGGGTTACTACCAATGAGCAGTTCTTC
TRBJ1-5 | . | TRBV5-1 | . | CASSLDGVSNQPQHF | TGCGCCAGCAGCTTGGACGGGGTTAGCAATCAGCCCCAGCATTTT
TRBJ2-3 | . | TRBV7-3 | . | CASSLMGQADTQYF | TGTGCCAGCAGCTTAATGGGCCAGGCAGATACGCAGTATTTT
TRBJ2-7 | . | TRBV2 | few | CASSGDFYSYEQYF | TGTGCCAGCTCCGGGGACTTTTACTCCTACGAGCAGTACTTC
TRBJ2-3 | TRBD2 | TRBV10-3 | many | CATGEVLAGGDTQYF | TGTGCCACCGGCGAGGTACTAGCGGGAGGAGATACGCAGTATTTT
TRBJ1-5 | TRBD1 | TRBV6-2/TRBV6-3 | . | CASSWRTGAIQPQHF | TGTGCCAGCAGTTGGCGGACAGGGGCAATTCAGCCCCAGCATTTT
TRBJ1-2 | . | TRBV5-1 | many | CASSLAAGAGYGYTF | TGCGCCAGCAGCTTGGCAGCAGGTGCGGGCTATGGCTACACCTTC
TRBJ2-3 | . | TRBV9 | many | CASSVTRESTDTQYF | TGTGCCAGCAGCGTAACGAGGGAGTCTACAGATACGCAGTATTTT
TRBJ2-5 | . | TRBV20-1 | many | CSARDRVKQETQYF | TGCAGTGCTAGAGATAGAGTCAAACAAGAGACCCAGTACTTC
TRBJ1-1 | TRBD1 | TRBV11-2 | few | CASGQERNTEAFF | TGTGCCAGCGGACAGGAGAGGAACACTGAAGCTTTCTTT
TRBJ2-7 | TRBD1 | TRBV5-1 | . | CASSLKLQGSSYEQYF | TGCGCCAGCAGCTTGAAGCTACAGGGGTCCTCCTACGAGCAGTACTTC
TRBJ1-1 | . | TRBV5-1 | many | CASRIGTGMNTEAFF | TGCGCCAGCAGAATAGGGACGGGTATGAACACTGAAGCTTTCTTT
TRBJ2-3 | TRBD2 | TRBV4-2 | few | CASSQEASGRGGGDTQYF | TGTGCCAGCAGCCAAGAGGCTAGCGGGAGAGGGGGGGGAGATACGCAGTATTTT
TRBJ1-2 | . | TRBV12-3/TRBV12-4 | many | CASSLVLGRDDGYTF | TGTGCCAGCAGTTTAGTGCTCGGCAGGGACGATGGCTACACCTTC
TRBJ2-7 | . | TRBV12-3/TRBV12-4 | . | CASGSTYEQYF | TGTGCCAGCGGGTCCACGTACGAGCAGTACTTC
TRBJ1-6 | . | TRBV7-9 | . | CASSRDNSPLHF | TGTGCCAGCAGCCGAGATAATTCACCCCTCCACTTT
TRBJ1-2 | TRBD1 | TRBV5-4 | few | CASSFKGALRGYTF | TGTGCCAGCAGCTTCAAGGGGGCGCTTCGTGGCTACACCTTC
TRBJ1-2 | . | TRBV30 | . | CAGSIPGREIRTF | TGTGCCGGCTCCATCCCGGGCAGGGAGATTCGGACCTTC
TRBJ2-1 | . | TRBV10-1 | many | CASSPTRYNEQFF | TGCGCCAGCAGCCCAACAAGGTACAATGAGCAGTTCTTC
TRBJ2-1 | . | TRBV29-1 | few | CSVEPPWRRNEQFF | TGCAGCGTTGAGCCCCCCTGGAGGCGGAATGAGCAGTTCTTC
TRBJ1-4 | . | TRBV6-2/TRBV6-3 | many | CASTPAGTRVEKLFF | TGTGCCAGCACCCCTGCTGGGACCCGTGTGGAAAAACTGTTTTTT
TRBJ1-4 | TRBD1 | TRBV4-3 | . | CASSQGQGRGEKLFF | TGCGCCAGCAGCCAGGGACAGGGAAGGGGGGAAAAACTGTTTTTT
TRBJ2-5 | TRBD1 | TRBV7-2 | . | CASSRGGQREETQYF | TGTGCCAGCAGTAGAGGGGGCCAACGAGAAGAGACCCAGTACTTC
TRBJ2-7 | . | TRBV7-9 | once | CASSPTWGQGNHEQYF | TGTGCCAGCAGTCCCACATGGGGGCAGGGGAACCACGAGCAGTACTTC
TRBJ2-7 | . | TRBV5-5 | . | CASSPRQASYEQYF | TGTGCCAGCAGCCCCCGACAGGCGTCCTACGAGCAGTACTTC
TRBJ2-2 | TRBD1 | TRBV20-1 | . | CSARDMRTGENTGELFF | TGCAGTGCTAGAGATATGAGGACAGGGGAGAACACCGGGGAGCTGTTTTTT
TRBJ2-3 | . | TRBV6-1 | . | CASSEGTFADTQYF | TGTGCCAGCAGTGAGGGGACTTTCGCAGATACGCAGTATTTT
TRBJ1-1 | . | TRBV6-2/TRBV6-3 | few | CASRPIMDSFNTEAFF | TGTGCCAGCAGACCAATTATGGACAGCTTTAACACTGAAGCTTTCTTT
TRBJ2-3 | . | TRBV5-4 | . | CASSLAGWADTQYF | TGTGCCAGCAGCTTGGCCGGCTGGGCAGATACGCAGTATTTT
TRBJ1-1 | . | TRBV5-1 | . | CTSSLMWATDTEAFF | TGCACCAGCAGCTTGATGTGGGCGACGGACACTGAAGCTTTCTTT